What follows describes a single TCR beta chain. Libraries were prepared by immunoSEQ multiplex PCR; TCRdb keeps only in-frame clonotypes and omits some of them. The sample includes about 320,000 clones, 86% of them seen just once. The data were obtained in a study of blood T cell repertoires in COVID-19. The receptor was isolated from a woman aged 45 to 65 with acute or convalescent COVID-19. The sample taken for sequencing was peripheral blood.

CDR3 nucleotides: TGTGCCAGCAGCTTAGACGCAGGGGTAGCCAAAAACATTCAGTACTTC. Translating gives CASSLDAGVAKNIQYF. V usage is TRBV11-2 and J usage is TRBJ2-4; tentative D call: TRBD1 (6 bases). Per germline, CDR1 SGHAT and CDR2 FQNNGV. The V end lost 0 bases, the J end lost 0 bases, and 9 bases lay between the germline ends. The CDR3 totals 16 residues.